This T cell receptor (beta chain) originates from a study of T cells expressing NK-cell markers (TCRdb year 2020). Regarding the complete study: In sorted CD3+CD56+NKG2C+, CD3+CD56+NKG2C- and CD3+CD56-NKG2C+ T-cell subsets from about 8 donors, TCR beta-chain repertoires were profiled. Sequencing of the libraries produced 2 x 150 bp reads on Illumina HiSeq 2000/2500, MiSeq or NextSeq. Among the eight sequenced donors, seven were HCMV-seropositive and one was HCMV-seronegative. The eight sequenced donors were randomly selected healthy volunteers, three men and five women. What the authors observed across the whole study: In several donors, the dominant CD3+CD56+NKG2C+ clonotypes were found to rank among the top 10 CD8+ clonotypes and to make up roughly 1.0-7.5% of CD8+ T cells. Whether the expanded NKG2C-expressing T cell clones were specific for HCMV antigens remained unclear. Those dominant clonotypes were again the most abundant among CD3+CD56-NKG2C+ cells in several donors, at about 28.3-60.1%.

To determine HCMV serostatus, a commercial ELISA kit was used to detect HCMV-specific IgG in serum. Ficoll density gradient centrifugation was used to isolate peripheral blood mononuclear cells from blood. From cysteine to phenylalanine, the CDR3 is 16 amino acids long. Only the protein is available. CDR1 and CDR2 were assigned from the germline V gene (reference sequence) as LNHNV and YYDKDF. As regards this clonotype: Its antigen is not yet known.

TCRdb records Illumina HiSeq 2000 as the sequencer. TCR beta cDNA libraries were prepared using 5'RACE template switching, which introduced a universal primer site and unique molecular identifiers. cDNA synthesis was primed from the TCR beta constant segment and was followed by two successive PCR amplification steps. In the authors' own workflow: MIGEC handled demultiplexing of the reads and grouping by UMI, while MiTCR was used to assemble and quantify clonotypes. To exclude erroneous sequences, any TCR cDNA sequence not supported by at least two reads was discarded. Downstream repertoire analysis used the tcR package, and clonotypes were matched across fractions by CDR3 nucleotide sequence plus V segment. VDJmatch was used to annotate antigen specificity against VDJdb, with one amino acid substitution in CDR3 allowed. The reads were reprocessed in TCRdb, with one entry per CDR3 protein sequence and no accompanying DNA. TCRdb, not the original authors, processed these V and J calls. This sample's table lists more than 90,000 distinct CDR3 sequences. Together, the top ten hold 15% to 20% of the sample.

This receptor was taken from a woman between 18 and 75 years old in good health. The sample consisted of blood T cells: a sorted CD56 or NKG2C T cell subset, CD4+ or CD8+ T cells, or bulk PBMC T cells (not recorded which). The chain employs TRBV15 and TRBJ2-7; TCRdb outputs TRBD1, but without DNA this stays unchecked. The CDR3 reads as follows: CATSILQGVLGYEQYF. Reference TRBV15 and TRBJ2-7 proteins supply the regions before and after the CDR3; the full variable domain is: DAMVIQNPRYQVTQFGKPVTLSCSQTLNHNVMYWYQQKSSQAPKLLFHYYDKDFNNEADTPDNFQSRRPNTSFCFLDIRSPGLGDTAMYLCATSILQGVLGYEQYFGPGTRLTVT.